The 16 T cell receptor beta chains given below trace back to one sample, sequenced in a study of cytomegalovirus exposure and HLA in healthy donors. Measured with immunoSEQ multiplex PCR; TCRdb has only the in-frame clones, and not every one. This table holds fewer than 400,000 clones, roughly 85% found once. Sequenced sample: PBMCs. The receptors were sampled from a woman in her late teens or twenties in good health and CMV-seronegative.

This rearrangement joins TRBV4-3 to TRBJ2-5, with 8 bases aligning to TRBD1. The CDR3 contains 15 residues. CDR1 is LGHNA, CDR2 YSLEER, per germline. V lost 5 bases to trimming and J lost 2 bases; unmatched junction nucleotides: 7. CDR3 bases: TGCGCCAGCAGCACCCAGACAGGGGAACAAGAGACCCAGTACTTC. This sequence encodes CASSTQTGEQETQYF.

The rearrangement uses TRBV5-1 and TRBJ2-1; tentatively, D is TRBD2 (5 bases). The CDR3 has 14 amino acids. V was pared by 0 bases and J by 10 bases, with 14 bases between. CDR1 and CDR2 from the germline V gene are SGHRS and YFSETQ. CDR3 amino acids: CASSLADGPGEQFF. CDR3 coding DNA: TGCGCCAGCAGCTTGGCGGACGGCCCGGGAGAGCAGTTCTTC.

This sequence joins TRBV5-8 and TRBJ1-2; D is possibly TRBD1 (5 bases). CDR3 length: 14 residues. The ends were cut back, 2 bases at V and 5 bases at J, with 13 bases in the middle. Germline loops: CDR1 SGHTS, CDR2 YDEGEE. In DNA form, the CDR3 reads TGTGCCAGCAGCTTTGGGGGAGCGGGTTATGGCTACACCTTC. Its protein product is CASSFGGAGYGYTF.

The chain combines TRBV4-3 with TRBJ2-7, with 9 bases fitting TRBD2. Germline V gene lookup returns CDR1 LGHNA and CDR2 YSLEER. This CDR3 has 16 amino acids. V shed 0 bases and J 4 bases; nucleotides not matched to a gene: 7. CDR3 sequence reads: CASSQDGAGGPYEQYF. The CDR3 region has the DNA TGCGCCAGCAGCCAAGACGGTGCGGGAGGGCCTTACGAGCAGTACTTC.

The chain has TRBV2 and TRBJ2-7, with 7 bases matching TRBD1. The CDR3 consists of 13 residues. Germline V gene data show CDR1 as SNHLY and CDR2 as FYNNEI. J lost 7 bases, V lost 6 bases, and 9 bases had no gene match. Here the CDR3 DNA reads TGTGCCAGCAGCGTACAGGGGACGTGGGAGCAGTACTTC. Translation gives CASSVQGTWEQYF.

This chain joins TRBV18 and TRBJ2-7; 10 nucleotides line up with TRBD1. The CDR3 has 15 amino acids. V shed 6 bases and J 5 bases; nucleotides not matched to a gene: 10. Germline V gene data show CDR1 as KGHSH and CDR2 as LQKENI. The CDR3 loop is CASSPTGQGVNEQYF. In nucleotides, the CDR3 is TGTGCCAGCTCGCCGACTGGACAGGGGGTGAACGAGCAGTACTTC.

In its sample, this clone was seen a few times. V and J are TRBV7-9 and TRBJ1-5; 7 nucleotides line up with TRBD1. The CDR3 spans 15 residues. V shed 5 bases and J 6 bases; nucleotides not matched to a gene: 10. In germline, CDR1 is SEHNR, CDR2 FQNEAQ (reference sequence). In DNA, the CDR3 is TGTGCCAGCAGCCCCCTACAGGGGCCCGGTCAGCCCCAGCATTTT. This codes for CASSPLQGPGQPQHF.

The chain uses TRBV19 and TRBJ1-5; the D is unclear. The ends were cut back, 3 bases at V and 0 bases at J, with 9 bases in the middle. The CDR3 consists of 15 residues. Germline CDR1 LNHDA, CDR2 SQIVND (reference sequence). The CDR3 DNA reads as TGTGCCAGTAGTATTGGGGAGAATAGCAATCAGCCCCAGCATTTT. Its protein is CASSIGENSNQPQHF.

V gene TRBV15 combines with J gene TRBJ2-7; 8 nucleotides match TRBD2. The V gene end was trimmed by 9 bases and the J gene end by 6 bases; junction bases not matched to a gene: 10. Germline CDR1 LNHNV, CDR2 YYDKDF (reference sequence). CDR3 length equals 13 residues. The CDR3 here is CATESGTSAEQYF. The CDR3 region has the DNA TGTGCCACAGAATCCGGGACTAGTGCCGAGCAGTACTTC.

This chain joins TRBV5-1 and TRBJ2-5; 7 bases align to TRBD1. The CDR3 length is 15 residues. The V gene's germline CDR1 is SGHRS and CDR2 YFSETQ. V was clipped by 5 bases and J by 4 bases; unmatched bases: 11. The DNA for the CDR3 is TGCGCCAGCAGAACTACCCCCGGGACAGTAGAGACCCAGTACTTC. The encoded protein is CASRTTPGTVETQYF.

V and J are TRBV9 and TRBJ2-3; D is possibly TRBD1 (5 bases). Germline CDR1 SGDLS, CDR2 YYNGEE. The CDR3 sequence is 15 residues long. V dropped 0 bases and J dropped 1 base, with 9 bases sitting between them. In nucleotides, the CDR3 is TGTGCCAGCAGCGTAGAAATAGGGGGCACAGATACGCAGTATTTT. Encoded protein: CASSVEIGGTDTQYF.

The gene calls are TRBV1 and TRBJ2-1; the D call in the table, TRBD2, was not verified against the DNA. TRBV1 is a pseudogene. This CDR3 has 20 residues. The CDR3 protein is CTSSQEGSSGRPLERHEQFF. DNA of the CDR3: TGCACCAGCAGCCAAGAGGGGTCCAGCGGGAGGCCCTTGGAACGACATGAGCAGTTCTTC.

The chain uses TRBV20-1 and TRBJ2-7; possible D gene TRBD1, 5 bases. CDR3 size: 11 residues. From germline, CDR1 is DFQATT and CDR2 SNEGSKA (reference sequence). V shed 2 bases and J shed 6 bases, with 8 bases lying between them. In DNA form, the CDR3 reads TGCAGTGCTAGAAAGGGGTTCGAGCAGTACTTC. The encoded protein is CSARKGFEQYF.

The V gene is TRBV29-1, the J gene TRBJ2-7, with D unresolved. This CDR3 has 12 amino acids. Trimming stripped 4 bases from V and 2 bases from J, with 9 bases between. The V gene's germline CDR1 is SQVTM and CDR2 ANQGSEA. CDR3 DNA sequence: TGCAGCGTTGTGGTCAGTACCTACGAGCAGTACTTC. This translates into CSVVVSTYEQYF.

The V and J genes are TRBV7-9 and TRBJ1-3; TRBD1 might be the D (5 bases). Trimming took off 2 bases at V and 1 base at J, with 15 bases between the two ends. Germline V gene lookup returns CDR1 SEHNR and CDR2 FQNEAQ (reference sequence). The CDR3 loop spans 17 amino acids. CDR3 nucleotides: TGTGCCAGCAGCTTATCGGCGGGACCTTCTTCTGGAAACACCATATATTTT. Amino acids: CASSLSAGPSSGNTIYF.

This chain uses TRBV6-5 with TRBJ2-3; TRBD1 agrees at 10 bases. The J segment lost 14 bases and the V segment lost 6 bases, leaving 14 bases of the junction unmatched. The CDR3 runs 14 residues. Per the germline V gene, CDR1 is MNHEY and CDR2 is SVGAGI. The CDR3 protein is CASSRGQGSVGPYF. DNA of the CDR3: TGTGCCAGCAGCCGGGGACAGGGGTCGGTCGGTCCGTATTTT.